This TCR beta chain was profiled in a study of early T cells in non-severe SARS-CoV-2 infection. Molecules of cDNA were individually given unique molecular identifiers that were attached to them. MiXCR, run by TCRdb on the 5' RACE reads, gives a single entry per CDR3 protein. The table includes tens of thousands of distinct CDR3 sequences, 14% to 15% detected once. This CDR3 is 16 amino acids long. The V and J ends lost 4 bases and 4 bases, in that order; junction bases with no gene match: 6. Germline CDR1 MGHRA, CDR2 YSYEKL. Sequenced here: whole blood, sampled at baseline. This receptor was taken from an adult who was a healthcare worker with PCR-confirmed SARS-CoV-2 infection or an uninfected control (not recorded which). V and J are TRBV4-1 and TRBJ2-3, with 12 nucleotides matching TRBD2. The DNA for the CDR3 is TGCGCCAGCAGCCCGTCGCTAGCGGGAGGGCCAGATACGCAGTATTTT. It encodes CASSPSLAGGPDTQYF.